This TCR beta chain was identified during a study of blood T cells in healthy people across ages. The amount of total RNA extracted per sample was at least 6 micrograms. A second PCR, run for roughly 6 to 11 cycles, used a sample-barcoded 5' primer plus a J-beta primer mix. All cDNA molecules were each tagged by a template-switch adaptor with 12 random nucleotides. A single record per CDR3 protein comes from TCRdb applying MiXCR to the 5' RACE reads. The sample yields 1.5 million to 2 million distinct CDR3 sequences, roughly 28% seen once. This clonotype was counted between two and nine times. The germline gives CDR1 MDHEN, CDR2 SYDVKM. V lost 7 bases, J lost 0 bases, and 9 bases stayed unmatched. This CDR3 has 15 amino acids.

The chain couples TRBV28 to TRBJ2-7, with 7 bases matching TRBD2. Material for sequencing was blood. This clonotype originated in a woman aged 25-40 years in good health. CDR3 DNA: TGTGCCAGCACCTCTGGGCTAGCGGACTCCTACGAGCAGTACTTC. Its protein is CASTSGLADSYEQYF. The full variable domain, its missing parts supplied by reference TRBV28 and TRBJ2-7, is DVKVTQSSRYLVKRTGEKVFLECVQDMDHENMFWYRQDPGLGLRLIYFSYDVKMKEKGDIPEGYSVSREKKERFSLILESASTNQTSMYLCASTSGLADSYEQYFGPGTRLTVT.